These 19 T cell receptor beta chains were all obtained from the same sample, sequenced in a study of CD8+CD57+ T cells in acquired aplastic anemia (dated by TCRdb to the late 2010s). Data came from an Illumina HiSeq 2000. TCR beta VDJ combination and CDR3 sequence profiling used genomic DNA as the template. TCRdb cleaned the public reads at Q25 with fastp, built clones with MiXCR and kept in-frame beta chains. Entries are consolidated by CDR3 protein sequence, retaining the most common genes and DNA. The sample table records 200,000 or so distinct CDR3 sequences; approximately 48% of these occur just once. Around 8.8% of the sample is in the top ten clones. The patients picked for sequencing were ones in whom flow cytometry had shown an expansion of CD8+CD57+ cells. Sequenced input: sorted CD4+, CD8+, or CD8+CD57+ T cells (not recorded which) from PBMCs. The receptor source for this set is a human donor with aplastic anemia.

The chain employs TRBV6-1 and TRBJ2-1; weak D call: TRBD1 (6 bases). The germline V gene encodes CDR1 MNHNS and CDR2 SASEGT. This CDR3 comprises 15 residues. Trimming shortened V by 5 bases and J by 0 bases, and 11 bases separated the two germline ends. The DNA for the CDR3 is TGTGCCAGCAGTAAACGACAGGCCTCCTACAATGAGCAGTTCTTC. The encoded protein is CASSKRQASYNEQFF.

The J gene is TRBJ2-5, the V gene TRBV9, with 8 bases identical to TRBD2. The CDR3 has 14 residues. Germline V gene data show CDR1 as SGDLS and CDR2 as YYNGEE. Unmatched junction bases numbered 3, after V lost 0 bases and J lost 5 bases. CDR3 nucleotide sequence: TGTGCCAGCAGCGTAGCGGGAGGGCCGGAGACCCAGTACTTC. It translates to CASSVAGGPETQYF. Variable domain in full (rest from reference TRBV9 and TRBJ2-5): DSGVTQTPKHLITATGQRVTLRCSPRSGDLSVYWYQQSLDQGLQFLIQYYNGEERAKGNILERFSAQQFPDLHSELNLSSLELGDSALYFCASSVAGGPETQYFGPGTRLLVL.

Of note for this clonotype: A junction boundary mismatches the germline segment, possibly from a read error. The chain joins TRBV28 to TRBJ1-2; the D is unclear. CDR3 length: 12 amino acids. Germline V lookup: CDR1 MDHEN, CDR2 SYDVKM. CDR3 region: CASSFTAGLTYF. CDR3 in DNA: TGTGCCAGCAGTTTCACAGCCGGACTTACCTACTTC.

This clonotype has more than one count but fewer than ten. The chain employs TRBV20-1 and TRBJ2-7; 9 nucleotides align to TRBD1. Germline loops: CDR1 DFQATT, CDR2 SNEGSKA (reference sequence). Trimming removed 3 bases from V and 3 bases from J; junction bases left unmatched: 3. This CDR3 has 13 residues. CDR3 region: CSARGQGDYEQYF. The DNA of the CDR3 is TGCAGTGCTAGGGGACAGGGCGACTACGAGCAGTACTTC.

The count of this clonotype is one. The chain carries TRBV11-2 and TRBJ1-2; tentatively, D is TRBD1 (5 bases). Trimming took 2 bases from V and 4 from J, leaving 11 bases between them. This CDR3 region has 14 residues. CDR1 is SGHAT and CDR2 is FQNNGV in the germline V gene. CDR3 sequence: CASSLFREGYGYTF. The CDR3 DNA reads TGTGCCAGCAGCTTATTCAGGGAGGGCTATGGCTACACCTTC.

This clonotype came up a few times. This chain links TRBV24-1 with TRBJ2-7, with D possibly being TRBD1 or TRBD2 (5 bases each). V was shortened by 11 bases and J by 3 bases, with 22 bases between the two germline ends. CDR3 length equals 15 residues. In germline, CDR1 is KGHDR, CDR2 SFDVKD. For the CDR3, the DNA is TGTGCCAGCAGCTTACCCCCGGGACCACACTACGAGCAGTACTTC. The encoded protein is CASSLPPGPHYEQYF.

This clonotype has a handful of counts. V and J are TRBV5-1 and TRBJ2-3; TRBD2 aligns across 8 bases. Germline lookup yields CDR1 SGHRS and CDR2 YFSETQ. The junction had 5 bases not matched to a gene; V was cut back by 3 bases and J by 5 bases. The CDR3 loop spans 14 amino acids. The CDR3 protein is CASSSGGGRDTQYF. The CDR3 bases are TGCGCCAGCAGCTCCGGGGGGGGGCGAGATACGCAGTATTTT.

This clonotype was recorded many times. This rearrangement joins TRBV7-6 to TRBJ2-5; D is unclear. The CDR3 spans 13 residues. Germline values: CDR1 SGHVS, CDR2 FNYEAQ. Trimming cost V 5 bases and J 2 bases, with 9 bases left between them. The CDR3 DNA is TGTGCCAGCAGCAACGTTCTTCAAGAGACCCAGTACTTC. It codes for CASSNVLQETQYF.

The chain is built from TRBV7-2 and TRBJ1-1; 8 nucleotides match TRBD1. In germline, CDR1 is SGHTA, CDR2 FQGNSA. V shed 5 bases and J 6 bases; nucleotides not matched to a gene: 11. CDR3 length: 15 amino acids. CDR3 residues: CASSAGWDRISEAFF. Here the CDR3 DNA reads TGTGCCAGCAGCGCTGGGTGGGACAGGATCTCTGAAGCTTTCTTT. The full variable domain, completed using reference TRBV7-2 and TRBJ1-1, is GAGVSQSPSNKVTEKGKDVELRCDPISGHTALYWYRQSLGQGLEFLIYFQGNSAPDKSGLPSDRFSAERTGGSVSTLTIQRTQQEDSAVYLCASSAGWDRISEAFFGQGTRLTVV.

There are many counts of this clonotype. The chain joins TRBV20-1 to TRBJ2-3; D perhaps matches TRBD2 (5 bases). From germline, CDR1 is DFQATT and CDR2 SNEGSKA (reference sequence). Trimming took 2 bases from V and 5 from J, leaving 11 bases between them. The CDR3 is 13 amino acids. The CDR3 region is CSARPVGVDTQYF. The CDR3 DNA is TGCAGTGCTAGACCCGTCGGGGTAGATACGCAGTATTTT.

This CDR3 is CASSLGSPSSYEQYF. The CDR3 nucleotides are TGTGCCAGCAGCTTAGGCAGTCCGAGCTCCTACGAGCAGTACTTC. The rearrangement joins TRBV7-9 to TRBJ2-7; unclear D gene. The CDR3 spans 15 residues. The germline V gene has CDR1 SEHNR and CDR2 FQNEAQ (reference sequence). The V end was cut by 1 base, the J end by 0 bases, with 10 bases between.

V usage is TRBV2 and J usage is TRBJ2-1, with TRBD2 identical over 7 bases. CDR3 length: 15 amino acids. Germline lookup yields CDR1 SNHLY and CDR2 FYNNEI. V trimming: 2 bases; J trimming: 6 bases; junction bases outside the gene matches: 7. The CDR3 bases are TGTGCCAGCAGTGAACGGGGACTATCCACCAATGAGCAGTTCTTC. This encodes CASSERGLSTNEQFF.

This clonotype appeared a single time. This chain uses TRBV5-1 with TRBJ2-5, with D unclear. Germline V gene sequence: CDR1 SGHRS, CDR2 YFSETQ. The CDR3 has 14 amino acids. With 2 bases removed from V and 4 bases from J, the gap between germline ends came to 12 bases. In DNA form, the CDR3 reads TGCGCCAGCAGCTTAATGGGGATGAGAGAGACCCAGTACTTC. Encoded protein: CASSLMGMRETQYF.

This clonotype was picked up many times. This chain joins TRBV5-1 and TRBJ2-3; TRBD2 might be the D (5 bases). V lost 8 bases, J lost 4 bases, and 17 bases lay in between. CDR1 SGHRS and CDR2 YFSETQ come from the germline V gene. The CDR3 is 14 amino acids. The CDR3 DNA sequence: TGCGCCAGTTCCGCTCCGGGGAGCGCAGATACGCAGTATTTT. This gives the protein CASSAPGSADTQYF.

Details on this clonotype: A much larger clone sits a single nucleotide away, making a read error possible. The V call is TRBV4-3, the J call TRBJ2-5; 8 positions agree with TRBD2. CDR3 length equals 17 residues. Germline CDR1 and CDR2: LGHNA and YSLEER. CDR3 loop: CANSQELGLGPEGTQYF. The DNA for the CDR3 is TGCGCCAACAGCCAAGAATTGGGACTAGGACCCGAGGGGACCCAGTACTTC.

Regarding this clonotype: No conserved phenylalanine or tryptophan is present at the end of the CDR3, so a read error is the likely explanation. The DNA is left out, because the CDR3 cannot be placed on it with certainty; the CDR3 is given as TCRdb lists it. The chain recombines TRBV19 with TRBJ2-7; the listed D gene, TRBD2, was not tested against the DNA. Germline assignment: CDR1 LNHDA and CDR2 SQIVND (reference sequence). The CDR3 totals 10 residues, both ends included. CDR3 region: CASRPGPDNL.

A remark on this clonotype: At one end, the junction sequence differs from germline, possibly due to a read error. The rearrangement uses TRBV25-1 and TRBJ1-6, with unresolved D. The germline V gene encodes CDR1 MGHDK and CDR2 SYGVNS. This CDR3 contains 15 residues. CDR3 in DNA: TGCGCCAGCAGTGAACCAAGGGCTCAAGGAACAGCCCTCCACTTT. This translates into CASSEPRAQGTALHF.

In DNA form, the CDR3 reads TGCGCCAGCAGTGAGTCTGGGCCCAGCCCCTACGAGCAGTACTTC. This sequence encodes CASSESGPSPYEQYF. The chain carries TRBV10-2 and TRBJ2-7, with D unclear. The CDR3 loop spans 15 amino acids. V was trimmed by 0 bases and J by 2 bases, leaving 11 bases between them. CDR1 WSHSY and CDR2 SAAADI come from the germline V gene.

This clonotype was counted many times. The chain links TRBV7-3 to TRBJ2-3; 10 bases fit TRBD1. The CDR3 has 14 residues. The J segment lost 3 bases and the V segment lost 8 bases, leaving 5 bases of the junction unmatched. CDR1 is SGHTA and CDR2 is FQGTGA in the germline V gene. The CDR3 sequence: CASARDRGTDTQYF. The CDR3 nucleotides read TGTGCCAGCGCCCGGGACAGGGGAACAGATACGCAGTATTTT. Drawing the rest from reference TRBV7-3 and TRBJ2-3, the complete variable domain is GAGVSQTPSNKVTEKGKYVELRCDPISGHTALYWYRQSLGQGPEFLIYFQGTGAADDSGLPNDRFFAVRPEGSVSTLKIQRTERGDSAVYLCASARDRGTDTQYFGPGTRLTVL.